The 18 T cell receptor beta chains reported below all come from one sample, sequenced in a study of preoperative IRX-2 immunotherapy in early breast cancer. Treatment described: preoperative locoregional IRX-2 cytokine immunotherapy. Repertoires were generated with immunoSEQ multiplex PCR, while TCRdb's copy carries only in-frame clones and drops some. The table has approximately 20,000 clones, approximately 86% seen once. This specimen was lymph node tissue, taken after IRX-2 immunotherapy. All receptors come from a human donor with breast cancer.

The V call is TRBV29-1, the J call TRBJ2-7; the match to TRBD1 covers 7 bases. From germline, CDR1 is SQVTM and CDR2 ANQGSEA. The length of the CDR3 is 12 residues. Losses at the gene ends were 4 bases for V and 6 bases for J; bases not matched to a gene: 6. CDR3 nucleotide sequence: TGCAGCGTTGGGGCGACAGGGCTCGAGCAGTACTTC. Its protein is CSVGATGLEQYF.

This clone was observed a handful of times. In nucleotides, the CDR3 is TGTGCCAGCAGCTCACACTGGATGAGCAATCAGCCCCAGCATTTT. This translates into CASSSHWMSNQPQHF. This chain connects TRBV11-3 to TRBJ1-5; D uncertain. The CDR3 extends over 15 amino acids. Germline V gene data show CDR1 as SGHNT and CDR2 as YENEEA. V was shortened by 4 bases and J by 1 base, with 11 bases between the two germline ends.

This clone was seen more than once but under ten times. The rearrangement joins TRBV15 to TRBJ2-5; possibly TRBD1 for D (6 bases). Trimming cost V 6 bases and J 1 base, with 18 bases left between them. The CDR3 length is 16 residues. The germline gives CDR1 LNHNV, CDR2 YYDKDF (reference sequence). The CDR3 is CATRAAADSSQETQYF. The CDR3 DNA is TGTGCCACCAGGGCTGCCGCGGACAGCAGCCAAGAGACCCAGTACTTC. Together with reference TRBV15 and TRBJ2-5, the CDR3 gives the full variable domain: DAMVIQNPRYQVTQFGKPVTLSCSQTLNHNVMYWYQQKSSQAPKLLFHYYDKDFNNEADTPDNFQSRRPNTSFCFLDIRSPGLGDTAMYLCATRAAADSSQETQYFGPGTRLLVL.

This clone has a handful of counts. J is TRBJ1-1 and V is TRBV18; 8 bases agree with TRBD1. The CDR3 covers 15 residues. The germline gives CDR1 KGHSH, CDR2 LQKENI. V gave up 5 bases and J gave up 5 bases; unmatched junction bases: 10. The DNA of the CDR3 is TGTGCCAGCTCATCTCACAGGGGGTTGGATACTGAAGCTTTCTTT. Residues: CASSSHRGLDTEAFF.

This chain connects TRBV30 to TRBJ2-7; D remains ambiguous. Germline CDR1 GTSNPN, CDR2 SVGIG (reference sequence). Deletions cut 0 bases from V and 0 bases from J, with 3 bases between. The CDR3 is 12 amino acids. Here the CDR3 DNA reads TGTGCCTGGAGTGTAACCTCCTACGAGCAGTACTTC. It is translated as CAWSVTSYEQYF.

The chain uses TRBV19 and TRBJ2-6; no definite D call. The CDR3 is made up of 12 amino acids. CDR1 is LNHDA, CDR2 SQIVND, per germline (reference sequence). The ends were cut back, 1 base at V and 5 bases at J, with 0 bases in the middle. For the CDR3, the DNA is TGTGCCAGTAGTATAGGGGCCAACGTCCTGACTTTC. Translating gives CASSIGANVLTF.

This clone was seen just once. This rearrangement joins TRBV6-8 to TRBJ1-2, with D perhaps matching TRBD1 (5 bases). The CDR3 extends over 14 amino acids. Germline CDR1 MNHGY, CDR2 SAAAGT. Trimming left V 7 bases short and J 7 bases short, with 19 bases between. CDR3 sequence: CASTPGQSRVGYTF. CDR3 DNA: TGTGCCAGCACCCCAGGACAAAGTCGAGTTGGCTACACCTTC.

V and J are TRBV6-8 and TRBJ1-6; D perhaps matches TRBD1 (5 bases). This CDR3 region has 14 residues. From germline, CDR1 is MNHGY and CDR2 SAAAGT. V lost 5 bases to trimming and J lost 4 bases, with 9 bases between them. This CDR3 is CASSPGGYNSPLHF. The CDR3, as DNA: TGTGCCAGCAGTCCGGGGGGTTATAATTCACCCCTCCACTTT.

The chain uses TRBV6-8 and TRBJ1-3; D unresolved. V was pared by 8 bases and J by 1 base, with 6 bases between. The CDR3 runs 12 residues. The germline V gene encodes CDR1 MNHGY and CDR2 SAAAGT. The CDR3 protein is CASQVSGNTIYF. CDR3 DNA sequence: TGTGCCAGCCAGGTTTCTGGAAACACCATATATTTT.

The chain combines TRBV6-8 with TRBJ1-2; 8 nucleotides line up with TRBD1. Germline CDR1 reads MNHGY; CDR2 reads SAAAGT. Trimming took 2 bases from V and 6 from J; bases not matched to a gene: 5. There are 14 residues in the CDR3. CDR3 region: CASSYGGQANGYTF. The CDR3 DNA follows: TGTGCCAGCAGTTACGGGGGACAGGCAAATGGCTACACCTTC.

This chain links TRBV19 with TRBJ2-1, with 10 nucleotides matching TRBD2. The CDR3 length is 14 residues. The trim removed 3 bases at V and 15 bases at J, leaving 11 bases unmatched. Germline CDR1 is LNHDA and CDR2 is SQIVND (reference sequence). This CDR3 is CASSISASGSQLFF. The CDR3 DNA follows: TGTGCCAGTAGTATCTCGGCTAGCGGGAGTCAATTGTTCTTC.

This clone has just one count. The chain recombines TRBV11-3 with TRBJ2-4, with D possibly being TRBD2 (6 bases). Trimming removed 2 bases from V and 6 bases from J, with 17 bases in between. Germline V gene lookup returns CDR1 SGHNT and CDR2 YENEEA. This CDR3 has 16 amino acids. DNA for the CDR3: TGTGCCAGCAGCTTATTTACAGCGTTGGGGGGAAACATTCAGTACTTC. Translated, it gives CASSLFTALGGNIQYF. Based on the CDR3 plus reference TRBV11-3 and TRBJ2-4, the full variable domain is EAGVVQSPRYKIIEKKQPVAFWCNPISGHNTLYWYLQNLGQGPELLIRYENEEAVDDSQLPKDRFSAERLKGVDSTLKIQPAELGDSAVYLCASSLFTALGGNIQYFGAGTRLSVL.

J is TRBJ2-3 and V is TRBV5-1; a possible D gene is TRBD2 (6 bases). Germline CDR1 reads SGHRS; CDR2 reads YFSETQ. V was cut by 5 bases and J by 0 bases, with 22 bases left in between. The CDR3 runs to 18 residues. The CDR3 coding sequence is TGCGCCAGCAGTTACCGAGTAGCCGGGAGAACCAGCACAGATACGCAGTATTTT. It encodes CASSYRVAGRTSTDTQYF.

This chain connects TRBV11-3 to TRBJ2-2, with D perhaps TRBD1 (5 bases). The CDR3 covers 15 residues. Per the germline V gene, CDR1 is SGHNT and CDR2 is YENEEA. Deletions cut 4 bases from V and 0 bases from J, with 9 bases between. The DNA for the CDR3 is TGTGCCAGCAGCTATTGGACAACGAACACCGGGGAGCTGTTTTTT. This sequence encodes CASSYWTTNTGELFF.

The gene calls are TRBV29-1 and TRBJ2-1; TRBD2 aligns across 10 bases. The length of the CDR3 is 14 residues. Germline CDR1 SQVTM, CDR2 ANQGSEA. The J segment lost 10 bases and the V segment lost 7 bases, leaving 13 bases of the junction unmatched. The chain's CDR3 is CSGSLAGGMGEQFF. DNA of the CDR3: TGCAGCGGAAGTTTAGCGGGGGGTATGGGGGAGCAGTTCTTC.

In this sample, this clone turned up a few times. This CDR3 is also generated by other DNA sequences in the sample. This sequence joins TRBV30 and TRBJ1-5; D unclear. Trimming pared 0 bases from V and 2 bases from J, leaving 8 bases between. Germline CDR1 is GTSNPN and CDR2 is SVGIG (reference sequence). The length of the CDR3 is 14 residues. In DNA form, the CDR3 reads TGTGCCTGGAGTGTAATCGGGGGCAATCAGCCCCAGCATTTT. Translating gives CAWSVIGGNQPQHF.

The chain carries TRBV18 and TRBJ1-3; the D is unclear. Per the germline V gene, CDR1 is KGHSH and CDR2 is LQKENI. Deletions cut 3 bases from V and 0 bases from J, with 9 bases between. The CDR3 has 15 amino acids. As DNA, the CDR3 is TGTGCCAGCTCACCTCGGCAGTCCTCTGGAAACACCATATATTTT. Encoded protein: CASSPRQSSGNTIYF.

The chain combines TRBV6-1 with TRBJ2-3; D not certain. The germline CDR1 and CDR2 sequences are MNHNS and SASEGT. This CDR3 region has 14 residues. V shed 0 bases and J shed 2 bases, with 6 bases lying between them. The CDR3 loop reads CASSEAGYTDTQYF. The CDR3 DNA reads TGTGCCAGCAGTGAAGCCGGGTACACAGATACGCAGTATTTT.